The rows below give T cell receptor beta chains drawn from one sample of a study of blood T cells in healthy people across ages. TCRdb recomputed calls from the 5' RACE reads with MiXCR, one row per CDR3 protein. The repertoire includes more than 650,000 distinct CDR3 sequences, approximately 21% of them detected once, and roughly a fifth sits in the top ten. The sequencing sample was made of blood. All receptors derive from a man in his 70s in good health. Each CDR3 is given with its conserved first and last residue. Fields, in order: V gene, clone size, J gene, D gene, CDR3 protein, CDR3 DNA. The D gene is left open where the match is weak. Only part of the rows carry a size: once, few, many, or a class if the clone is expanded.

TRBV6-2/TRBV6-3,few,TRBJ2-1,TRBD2,CATVRGRASGRNEQFF,TGTGCCACCGTACGGGGGCGGGCTAGCGGGAGAAATGAGCAGTTCTTC
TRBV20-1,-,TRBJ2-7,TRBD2,CSARDWRRTSGNEQYF,TGCAGTGCTAGAGATTGGAGGAGGACTAGCGGGAACGAGCAGTACTTC
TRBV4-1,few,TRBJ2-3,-,CASSQDAQPVTDTQYF,TGCGCCAGCAGCCAAGATGCCCAACCAGTCACAGATACGCAGTATTTT
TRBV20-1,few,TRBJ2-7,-,CSAARNPYEQYF,TGCAGTGCAGCGAGAAACCCCTACGAGCAGTACTTC
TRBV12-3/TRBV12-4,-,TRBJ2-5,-,CASKFGVLKETQYF,TGTGCCAGCAAATTCGGCGTATTGAAAGAGACCCAGTACTTC
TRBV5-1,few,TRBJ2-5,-,CASSFTANQETQYF,TGCGCCAGCAGCTTTACCGCCAACCAAGAGACCCAGTACTTC
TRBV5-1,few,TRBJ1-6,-,CASRSGGSNNSPLHF,TGCGCCAGCAGATCCGGGGGCTCCAATAATTCACCCCTCCACTTT
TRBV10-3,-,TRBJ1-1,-,CAISEAEDTEAFF,TGTGCCATCAGTGAGGCGGAGGACACTGAAGCTTTCTTT
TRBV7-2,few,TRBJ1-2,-,CASSIPNYGYTF,TGTGCCAGCAGCATCCCTAACTATGGCTACACCTTC
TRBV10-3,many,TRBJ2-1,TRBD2,CAISGGAYNEQFF,TGTGCCATCAGCGGGGGGGCTTACAATGAGCAGTTCTTC
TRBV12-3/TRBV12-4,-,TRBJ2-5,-,CASSPLEGARETQYF,TGTGCCAGCAGCCCACTGGAGGGGGCTAGGGAGACCCAGTACTTC
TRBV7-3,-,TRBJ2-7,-,CASSLARSSEQYF,TGTGCCAGCAGCTTAGCTCGCTCCTCCGAGCAGTACTTC
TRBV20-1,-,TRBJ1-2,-,CSAREAGDYYYGYTF,TGCAGTGCTCGAGAGGCAGGGGATTATTACTATGGCTACACCTTC
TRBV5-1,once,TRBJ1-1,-,CASSSVVGGAGTEAFF,TGCGCCAGCAGCTCCGTTGTGGGAGGGGCGGGCACTGAAGCTTTCTTT
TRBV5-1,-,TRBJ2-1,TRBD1,CASSSDRGLIDEQFF,TGCGCCAGCAGCTCAGACAGGGGGCTTATCGATGAGCAGTTCTTC
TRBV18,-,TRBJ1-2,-,CASSPLDSHYGYTF,TGTGCCAGCTCACCATTGGACAGTCACTATGGCTACACCTTC
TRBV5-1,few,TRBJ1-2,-,CASSPDSSGSGYTF,TGCGCCAGCAGCCCGGACAGCTCGGGGAGTGGCTACACCTTC
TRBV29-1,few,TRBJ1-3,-,CSVEGPGGNTIYF,TGCAGCGTTGAAGGGCCCGGAGGAAACACCATATATTTT
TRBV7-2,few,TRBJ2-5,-,CASSPSSAQETQYF,TGTGCCAGCAGCCCGTCTAGCGCACAAGAGACCCAGTACTTC
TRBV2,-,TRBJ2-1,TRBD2,CASQYLTSGGNEQFF,TGTGCCAGCCAATATTTGACTAGCGGGGGCAATGAGCAGTTCTTC
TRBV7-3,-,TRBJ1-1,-,CASSSQGYNTEAFF,TGTGCCAGCAGCTCTCAGGGCTACAACACTGAAGCTTTCTTT
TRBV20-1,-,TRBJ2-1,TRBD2,CSASRPPAGGPPNNEQFF,TGCAGTGCTAGTAGGCCCCCAGCGGGGGGGCCTCCGAACAATGAGCAGTTCTTC
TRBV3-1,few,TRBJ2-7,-,CASSQDKSGGREQYF,TGTGCCAGCAGCCAAGATAAATCGGGGGGCCGGGAGCAGTACTTC
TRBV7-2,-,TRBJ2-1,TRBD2,CASSIAGGGYNEQFF,TGTGCCAGCAGTATAGCGGGAGGGGGGTACAATGAGCAGTTCTTC
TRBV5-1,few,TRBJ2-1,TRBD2,CASSSFPGTSGGVYNEQFF,TGCGCCAGCAGCTCGTTCCCTGGGACTAGCGGGGGAGTGTACAATGAGCAGTTCTTC
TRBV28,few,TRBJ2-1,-,CASSTSVEQFF,TGTGCCAGCAGCACAAGTGTTGAGCAGTTCTTC